This paragraph covers one T cell receptor beta chain sequence. No antigen is known for it. United States facilities provided treatment to all participants with HIV. The samples, holding roughly 0.95-10 million cryopreserved PBMC, were thawed before DNA extraction was carried out. The run of the v3.0 immunoSEQ assay was at survey level. Assay: immunoSEQ multiplex PCR; the TCRdb copy retains only in-frame clones and omits some. The table includes around 13,000 clones, more than 75% detected once. V lost 8 bases, J lost 4 bases, and 8 bases lay in between. CDR1 and CDR2 from the germline V gene are SGHVS and FQNEAQ. This CDR3 has 11 amino acids. This record comes from a study of long-term antiretroviral therapy in people with HIV. General study points: Clonal expansions arising prior to ART prevailed in the repertoire at every time point. Although diversity increased after ART, it remained lower than in transplant donor controls.

The gene calls are TRBV7-8 and TRBJ1-1; maybe TRBD1 (5 bases). This specimen consisted of unsorted PBMCs, obtained 3.1 years after starting antiretroviral therapy. This receptor was taken from a man in his forties with HIV. The CDR3 DNA follows: TGTGCCAGCGGGGGAGGCACTGAAGCTTTCTTT. Residues: CASGGGTEAFF.